Listed below are T cell receptor beta chains from one sample, sequenced in a study of T cell responses to AZD1222 COVID-19 vaccine. Generated by immunoSEQ multiplex PCR, the TCRdb table keeps only in-frame clones and is missing some. The table lists approximately 65,000 clones, roughly 90% of them singletons. This specimen was peripheral blood, taken on day 0 of AZD1222 vaccination. Receptor source: an adult in good health. The conserved cysteine and the conserved F or W are not part of the CDR3 here.

12 TRBJ1-2 TRBV7-9 ASSPTGTGDGYT
14 TRBJ2-1 TRBV9 ASSPQLAGGGNEQF
13 TRBJ1-4 TRBV2 ASSEGDATNEKLF
11 TRBJ2-3 TRBV7-2 ASSLPPTDTQY
14 TRBJ2-1 TRBV7-9 ASSWSGTSGRSEQF
9 TRBJ1-6 TRBV7-2 ASSLISPLH
13 TRBJ1-6 TRBV5-1 ASSTGTGGNSPLH
13 TRBJ1-4 TRBV6-5 ASSSQGAWYEKLF
11 TRBJ1-5 TRBV7-8 ASSLVVNQPQH
13 TRBJ1-5 TRBV5-4 ASSFGPTRGQPQH
12 TRBJ2-7 TRBV19 ASSVGQKLDEQY
12 TRBJ1-1 TRBV7-3 ASSLGDGHTEAF
17 TRBJ2-3 TRBV7-3 ASSLGLAGDPAEGDTQY
13 TRBJ2-5 TRBV6-1 ASSESLGDGETQY
15 TRBJ2-1 TRBV5-4 ASSLGTGPRKINEQF
14 TRBJ2-2 TRBV19 ASSIGGGVPTGELF
11 TRBJ2-7 TRBV28 ASSFRGKYEQY
15 TRBJ2-4 TRBV3-1/TRBV3-2 ASSQDFTASAKNIQY
17 TRBJ2-3 TRBV5-4 ASSQRQTSGSFGTDTQY
11 TRBJ1-2 TRBV7-2 ASSLGSYYGYT
12 TRBJ2-1 TRBV28 ASSLRSFYNEQF
14 TRBJ2-6 TRBV7-2 ASSFDLVGGANVLT
13 TRBJ2-7 TRBV4-3 ASSQVGGGPYEQY
13 TRBJ2-3 TRBV7-9 ASSLVGAPPDTQY
13 TRBJ2-1 TRBV10-1 ASSPGRDSYNEQF
15 TRBJ1-6 TRBV19 ASSTLGTGRIGSPLH
11 TRBJ1-5 TRBV12-3/TRBV12-4 ASSLQGNQPQH
13 TRBJ1-3 TRBV2 ASEGQGLSGNTIY
12 TRBJ2-5 TRBV3-1/TRBV3-2 ASRTSGSRETQY
15 TRBJ2-1 TRBV5-1 ASSPRASGSSYNEQF
13 TRBJ1-1 TRBV14 ASGALGRVNTEAF
13 TRBJ2-7 TRBV27 ASSFGQGGTYEQY
14 TRBJ2-1 TRBV19 ASSVAGTSGWNEQF
14 TRBJ1-5 TRBV19 ASSLDGVYSNQPQH
11 TRBJ1-1 TRBV30 AYTTGPLAEAF
12 TRBJ2-2 TRBV6-1 ASSERVTAGELF
11 TRBJ2-7 TRBV7-8 ASSLRAPYEQY
14 TRBJ1-1 TRBV28 ASSLGSTGVNTEAF
11 TRBJ1-1 TRBV18 ASLGGLEMEAF
13 TRBJ1-1 TRBV9 ASSPRQGADTEAF
15 TRBJ1-5 TRBV19 ASSIFYQGMSNQPQH
13 TRBJ2-7 TRBV7-2 ASSLHLAGVYEQY
12 TRBJ2-3 TRBV6-5 ASIPSGSPDTQY
13 TRBJ1-1 TRBV4-2 ASSQVLGVIAEAF
14 TRBJ2-1 TRBV2 ASSARRVSSYNEQF
13 TRBJ1-5 TRBV2 ASRPGTGRNQPQH
13 TRBJ1-4 TRBV15 ATSREGTNNEKLF
16 TRBJ2-2 TRBV7-2 ASSFRSVRGQNTGELF